This passage covers 6 T cell receptor beta chains from one sample sequenced in a study of beta chain features in type 1 diabetes. Study results and caveats: Moderate yet significant TCRB CDR3 shortening was seen in Type 1 diabetes patients in all four CD4+ subsets.

The antigens of these receptors remain unknown. Since all of the isolated RNA was reverse transcribed, expressed TCRB transcripts were what got sequenced. Only in-frame clones appear in the TCRdb table, and some are missing; sequencing was by immunoSEQ multiplex PCR. In the table there are under 400,000 clones, around 13% of which are singletons. Sequencing input: naive CD4+ T cells from blood. The receptor source for this set is a woman aged 18-29 years with type 1 diabetes.

The chain combines TRBV4-3 with TRBJ1-5, with unresolved D. The CDR3 has 13 amino acids. Germline assignment: CDR1 LGHNA and CDR2 YSLEER. The germline V and J ends were trimmed by 1 base and 16 bases, with 17 bases remaining between them. CDR3 residues: CASSQGMGGLEHF. DNA for the CDR3: TGCGCCAGCAGCCAAGGAATGGGTGGGCTGGAACATTTT.

This clone came up a few times. V gene TRBV7-2 combines with J gene TRBJ1-1; D is perhaps TRBD1 (5 bases). The CDR3 has 15 amino acids. V gave up 1 base and J gave up 3 bases, with 12 bases separating them. Germline values: CDR1 SGHTA, CDR2 FQGNSA. The CDR3 nucleotides read TGTGCCAGCAGCTTAGACAGGAACCCCTACACTGAAGCTTTCTTT. It translates to CASSLDRNPYTEAFF. The complete variable domain, with remaining parts taken from reference TRBV7-2 and TRBJ1-1, reads GAGVSQSPSNKVTEKGKDVELRCDPISGHTALYWYRQSLGQGLEFLIYFQGNSAPDKSGLPSDRFSAERTGGSVSTLTIQRTQQEDSAVYLCASSLDRNPYTEAFFGQGTRLTVV.

This clone has just a few counts. The chain combines TRBV7-9 with TRBJ2-3; TRBD1 matches at 10 bases. Germline CDR1 SEHNR, CDR2 FQNEAQ (reference sequence). Trimming removed 3 bases from V and 4 bases from J; junction bases left unmatched: 1. The CDR3 runs 14 residues. The chain's CDR3 is CASSFGQGADTQYF. DNA of the CDR3: TGTGCCAGCAGCTTTGGACAGGGGGCAGATACGCAGTATTTT.

The chain couples TRBV18 to TRBJ1-2; 7 nucleotides agree with TRBD1. Germline trimming cut 3 bases from V and 1 base from J; bases unmatched to any gene: 11. The CDR3 totals 17 residues. Germline V lookup: CDR1 KGHSH, CDR2 LQKENI. DNA of the CDR3: TGTGCCAGCTCACCTTCGGCTCCCGGGACAGTTAACTATGGCTACACCTTC. Protein: CASSPSAPGTVNYGYTF.

This clone turned up a few times. V is TRBV29-1 and J is TRBJ2-2; D is possibly TRBD2 (5 bases). This CDR3 has 11 amino acids. Germline CDR1 is SQVTM and CDR2 is ANQGSEA. Trimming took off 6 bases at V and 7 bases at J, with 9 bases between the two ends. For the CDR3, the DNA is TGCAGCGTAGCGGACGACGGGGAGCTGTTTTTT. Its protein product is CSVADDGELFF.

This clone was detected a few times. The gene calls are TRBV5-1 and TRBJ2-1, with D perhaps matching TRBD2 (5 bases). V lost 6 bases to trimming and J lost 6 bases, with 13 bases between them. The CDR3 runs 13 residues. The germline CDR1 and CDR2 sequences are SGHRS and YFSETQ. CDR3 nucleotides: TGCGCCAGCACCTCGGTTGGAGGCAATGAGCAGTTCTTC. Protein: CASTSVGGNEQFF.